What follows are 5 T cell receptor beta chains derived from one specimen sequenced in a study of shared clonotypes between healthy human individuals. Sequencing was performed with immunoSEQ multiplex PCR; in TCRdb, only in-frame clones are kept and a portion is missing. The sample holds millions of clones, approximately 95% seen once. Material for sequencing was naive CD4+ T cells sorted from blood. Regarding subset: CD45RA+ positively selected. The receptors derive from a man aged 18 to 29 in good health.

V is TRBV7-9 and J is TRBJ2-7; 10 nucleotides line up with TRBD1. The CDR3 has 15 residues. Germline-derived CDR1 and CDR2 are SEHNR and FQNEAQ (reference sequence). Germline trimming cut 5 bases from V and 4 bases from J; bases unmatched to any gene: 8. The CDR3: CASSATRTGGYEQYF. The CDR3 nucleotides are TGTGCCAGCAGCGCTACCCGGACAGGGGGGTACGAGCAGTACTTC.

Only one count was recorded for this clone. The V and J genes are TRBV5-5 and TRBJ2-5, with D unclear. Germline CDR1 reads SGHKS; CDR2 reads YYEKEE (reference sequence). Trimming shortened V by 4 bases and J by 5 bases, and 12 bases separated the two germline ends. The CDR3 is 13 amino acids. The DNA of the CDR3 is TGTGCCAGCAGCCGTTTAGATAGGGAGACCCAGTACTTC. Its protein is CASSRLDRETQYF. Variable domain in full (rest from reference TRBV5-5 and TRBJ2-5): DAGVTQSPTHLIKTRGQQVTLRCSPISGHKSVSWYQQVLGQGPQFIFQYYEKEERGRGNFPDRFSARQFPNYSSELNVNALLLGDSALYLCASSRLDRETQYFGPGTRLLVL.

V usage is TRBV2 and J usage is TRBJ2-4; D remains ambiguous. The CDR3 is made up of 11 amino acids. Germline V lookup: CDR1 SNHLY, CDR2 FYNNEI. Trimming shortened V by 4 bases and J by 11 bases, and 9 bases separated the two germline ends. DNA for the CDR3: TGTGCCAGCAGTGCTAGAATAGTTCAGTACTTC. Protein sequence: CASSARIVQYF.

As to this clone: Different DNA sequences within this sample yield the same CDR3. The CDR3 here is CASRTGGSNEKLFF. CDR3 sequence (DNA): TGTGCCAGCAGAACAGGGGGATCAAACGAAAAACTGTTTTTT. This chain uses TRBV28 with TRBJ1-4; 8 bases align to TRBD1. The CDR3 is made up of 14 amino acids. Germline V CDR1 and CDR2: MDHEN, SYDVKM. V gave up 6 bases and J gave up 8 bases; unmatched junction bases: 8. Supplemented by reference TRBV28 and TRBJ1-4, the full variable domain reads DVKVTQSSRYLVKRTGEKVFLECVQDMDHENMFWYRQDPGLGLRLIYFSYDVKMKEKGDIPEGYSVSREKKERFSLILESASTNQTSMYLCASRTGGSNEKLFFGSGTQLSVL.

The chain has TRBV4-2 and TRBJ2-1; TRBD1 agrees at 7 bases. V shed 1 base and J 6 bases; nucleotides not matched to a gene: 9. Germline V gives CDR1 LGHNA, CDR2 YNFKEQ. The CDR3 loop spans 16 amino acids. The CDR3 DNA is TGTGCCAGCAGCCAAGGGGGACAGCGAGACGGCAATGAGCAGTTCTTC. This gives the protein CASSQGGQRDGNEQFF.